This TCR beta chain stems from a study of T cells after yellow fever vaccination. This clonotype was observed a handful of times. One entry per CDR3 protein, called by TCRdb with MiXCR from the 5' RACE reads. The sample shows 200,000 to 250,000 distinct CDR3 sequences, about 3% of them seen only once. The material was CD4+ T cells sorted from PBMCs, obtained 10 days after the yellow fever booster vaccination. This TCR was recovered from a young man who received the YFV17D yellow fever vaccine.

CDR3 bases: TGTGCCAGCAGCTTAACAGGGGACCCATACTACGAGCAGTACTTC. Translated: CASSLTGDPYYEQYF. The rearrangement joins TRBV7-2 to TRBJ2-7; 7 bases fit TRBD1. This CDR3 spans 15 amino acids. V lost 2 bases and J lost 3; bases outside the gene matches: 7. The germline V gene encodes CDR1 SGHTA and CDR2 FQGNSA.